The T cell receptor (beta chain) described here comes from a study of PD-1 blockade in classical Hodgkin lymphoma. As to this clone: Its antigen is currently unknown.

Indicated time point: newly diagnosed, previously untreated cHL patient sample. PBMCs from untreated, newly diagnosed classical Hodgkin lymphoma were comparison samples. Profiling relied on immunoSEQ multiplex PCR, and the TCRdb table lists in-frame clones only, not all of them. The table includes 47,000 or so clones, about nine tenths detected once. V was clipped by 2 bases and J by 0 bases; unmatched bases: 16. CDR1 is SGHRS and CDR2 is YFSETQ in the germline V gene. The CDR3 is 20 amino acids. General observations from the study: Healthy donors reportedly exceeded newly diagnosed patients in baseline TCR diversity. What caused the repertoire differences, perhaps disease activity or prior therapy, remains undefined.

Input material: peripheral blood mononuclear cells (PBMCs). The chain couples TRBV5-1 to TRBJ2-1; the match to TRBD2 covers 8 bases. This clonotype originated in a human donor with classical Hodgkin lymphoma. CDR3 residues: CASSFPSRAGGPSSYNEQFF. The DNA for the CDR3 is TGCGCCAGCAGCTTCCCTTCCCGTGCGGGAGGCCCGAGCTCCTACAATGAGCAGTTCTTC. Based on the CDR3 plus reference TRBV5-1 and TRBJ2-1, the full variable domain is KAGVTQTPRYLIKTRGQQVTLSCSPISGHRSVSWYQQTPGQGLQFLFEYFSETQRNKGNFPGRFSGRQFSNSRSEMNVSTLELGDSALYLCASSFPSRAGGPSSYNEQFFGPGTRLTVL.